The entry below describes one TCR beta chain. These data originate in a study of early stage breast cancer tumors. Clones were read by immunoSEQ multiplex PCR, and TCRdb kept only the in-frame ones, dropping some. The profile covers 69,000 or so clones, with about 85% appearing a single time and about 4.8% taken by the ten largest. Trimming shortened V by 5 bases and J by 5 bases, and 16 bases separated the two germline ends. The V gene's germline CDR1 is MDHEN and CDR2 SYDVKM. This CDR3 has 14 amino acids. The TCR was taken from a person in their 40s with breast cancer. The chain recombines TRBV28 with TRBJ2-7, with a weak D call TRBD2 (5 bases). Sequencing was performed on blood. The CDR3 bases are TGTGCCAGCAGTCCGCTCCCGGGATCTAACGAGCAGTACTTC. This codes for CASSPLPGSNEQYF.